This record concerns one T cell receptor beta chain sequence. V was clipped by 1 base and J by 4 bases; unmatched bases: 9. The CDR3 covers 16 residues. CDR1 and CDR2 from the germline V gene are ENHRY and SYGVKD. The source of the sample is a study of shared clonotypes between healthy human individuals. The genomic DNA of each subset was split evenly across several immunoSEQ plates. Libraries were prepared by immunoSEQ multiplex PCR; TCRdb keeps only in-frame clonotypes and omits some of them. The table has 550,000 to 750,000 clones, around 95% seen once. CD8 cells classed as naive were CD45RO-negative and positively selected for CCR7, excluding terminally differentiated effector memory CD45RA+ cells.

The clonotype originates from a woman aged 25 to 39 in good health. Specimen: naive CD8+ T cells sorted from blood. The genes are TRBV10-3 and TRBJ2-5, with TRBD1 matching over 7 bases. Here the CDR3 reads CAISELGQTESETQYF. The CDR3 DNA follows: TGTGCCATCAGTGAGTTGGGACAGACCGAATCAGAGACCCAGTACTTC.